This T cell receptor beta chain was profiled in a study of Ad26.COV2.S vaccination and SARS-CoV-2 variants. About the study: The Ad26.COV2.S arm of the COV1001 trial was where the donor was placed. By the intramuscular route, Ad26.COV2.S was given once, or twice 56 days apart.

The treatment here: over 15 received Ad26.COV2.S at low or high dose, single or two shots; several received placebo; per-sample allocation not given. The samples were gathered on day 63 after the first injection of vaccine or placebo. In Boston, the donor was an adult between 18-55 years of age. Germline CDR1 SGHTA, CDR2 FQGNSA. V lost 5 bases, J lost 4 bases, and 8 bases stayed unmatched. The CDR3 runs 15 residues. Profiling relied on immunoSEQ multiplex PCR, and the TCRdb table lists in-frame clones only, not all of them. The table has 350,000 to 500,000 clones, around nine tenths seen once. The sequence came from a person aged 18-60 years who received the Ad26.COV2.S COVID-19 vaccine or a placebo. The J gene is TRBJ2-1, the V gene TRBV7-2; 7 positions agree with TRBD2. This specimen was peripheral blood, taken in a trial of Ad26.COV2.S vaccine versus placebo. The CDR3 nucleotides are TGTGCCAGCAGCGCCTCCGGGACTACTTACAATGAGCAGTTCTTC. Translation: CASSASGTTYNEQFF.